The TCR beta chain under discussion was sequenced for a study of blood T cells in healthy people across ages. Study context: In model experiments, template switching was able to capture about one barcoded beta molecule for every two T cells that were present.

V was pared by 3 bases and J by 3 bases, with 9 bases between. CDR1 and CDR2 (germline): MNHNS, SASEGT. The CDR3 runs 13 residues. Donors each provided roughly 11 milliliters of peripheral blood. Each sample used at least 6 million PBMCs. Together with a sample-barcoded 5' primer, a J-beta primer mix was included in a second PCR lasting roughly 6 to 12 cycles. MiXCR, run by TCRdb on the 5' RACE reads, gives a single entry per CDR3 protein. This table holds about 1.8 million distinct CDR3 sequences, around half found once. Worth noting for this clonotype: Its antigen is not identified.

Study-wide findings and caveats: When set beside aged donors, long-lived donors presented more naive CD4+ cells and higher diversity.

Sequenced sample: blood. The chain uses TRBV6-1 and TRBJ2-7; a possible D gene is TRBD2 (5 bases). The receptor's source is a woman aged 40 to 55 in good health. For the CDR3, the DNA is TGTGCCAGCAGTGATATCCGGGACTACGAGCAGTACTTC. It yields the protein CASSDIRDYEQYF.